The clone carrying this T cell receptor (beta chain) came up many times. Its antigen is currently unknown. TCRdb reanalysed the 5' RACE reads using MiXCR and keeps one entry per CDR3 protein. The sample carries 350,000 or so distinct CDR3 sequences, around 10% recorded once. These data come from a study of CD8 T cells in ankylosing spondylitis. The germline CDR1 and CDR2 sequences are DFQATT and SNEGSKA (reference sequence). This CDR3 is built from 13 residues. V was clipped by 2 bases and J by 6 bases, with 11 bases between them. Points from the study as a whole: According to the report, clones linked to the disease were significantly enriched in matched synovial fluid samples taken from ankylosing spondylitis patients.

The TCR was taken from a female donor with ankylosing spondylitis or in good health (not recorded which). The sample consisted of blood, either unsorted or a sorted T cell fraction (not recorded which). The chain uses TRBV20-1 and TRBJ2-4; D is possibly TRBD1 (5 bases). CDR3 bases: TGCAGTGCTAGACAGGGTCTCGGAAACATTCAGTACTTC. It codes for CSARQGLGNIQYF.